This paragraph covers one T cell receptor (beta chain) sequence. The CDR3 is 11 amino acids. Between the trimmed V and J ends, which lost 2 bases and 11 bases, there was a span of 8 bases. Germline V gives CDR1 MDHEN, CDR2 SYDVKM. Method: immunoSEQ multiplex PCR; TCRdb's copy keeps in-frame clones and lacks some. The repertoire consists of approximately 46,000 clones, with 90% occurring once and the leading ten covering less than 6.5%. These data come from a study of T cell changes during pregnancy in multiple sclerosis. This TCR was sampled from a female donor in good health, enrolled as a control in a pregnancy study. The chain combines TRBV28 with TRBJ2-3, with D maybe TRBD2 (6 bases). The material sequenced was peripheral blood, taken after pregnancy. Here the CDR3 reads CASSLKEGQYF. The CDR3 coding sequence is TGTGCCAGCAGTTTAAAGGAGGGGCAGTATTTT.